The sequence of this TCR beta chain was determined in a study of human T cells and chemical hapten exposure. About the research overall: Patients, largely female, had alopecia areata, totalis or universalis.

General study results and limits: Once DPC sensitization occurred, TCRs above 1 in 1000 frequency showed no change.

Germline CDR1 and CDR2: MNHEY and SVGEGT. The CDR3 covers 13 residues. Regarding time point: patch test 2, 6 weeks after DPC sensitization. Treatment: therapeutic diphenylcyclopropenone sensitization with weekly scalp DPC. Researchers extracted total RNA from unfractionated whole blood. This clonotype was seen more than once but under ten times. The antigen remains unidentified. One end of the junction does not line up with germline, which may come from a read error. One entry per CDR3 protein, called by TCRdb with MiXCR from the RACE reads. The sample consists of 360,000 or so distinct CDR3 sequences, about 6% of them appearing once.

Sample: whole blood, taken in connection with sensitization to the hapten diphenylcyclopropenone (DPC). The TCR comes from a young woman with alopecia areata. Some clones in this sample may be carry-over from other donors' samples. The rearrangement joins TRBV6-2 or TRBV6-3 to TRBJ1-5; D might be TRBD1 (5 bases). CDR3 residues: CASKWGRDQPQHF. CDR3 bases: TGTGCCAGCAAATGGGGCAGGGATCAACCCCAGCATTTT.